A single TCR beta chain is shown here with its context. Per germline, CDR1 LNHDA and CDR2 SQIVND (reference sequence). With 6 bases clipped from V and 9 bases from J, the junction kept 12 bases outside the gene matches. The CDR3 is made up of 15 amino acids. This entry comes from a study of blood T cell repertoires in COVID-19. For the study at large: Spain, Italy and the United States supplied samples that represented acute and convalescent COVID-19. PBMCs, B-cell-depleted T cells, or T cells provided the cDNA or gDNA that made up the material.

Authors' analysis steps: Estimation of nucleated cell counts relied on the amplification of reference gene primers. The table came from immunoSEQ multiplex PCR; TCRdb's copy has only in-frame clones and leaves some out. V and J calls plus clone size are reproduced from that table; the DNA served to infer D and trimming. The data contain some 70,000 clones, over 75% of them seen just once; the ten biggest clones take up roughly 7.3%. Recruited during active infection, patients (from Seattle) were subsequently followed longitudinally. The sample consisted of peripheral blood. The chain uses TRBV19 and TRBJ2-1; 9 bases are a match to TRBD2. The clonotype was recovered from a man aged 35 to 55 with COVID-19, enrolled during active disease. The CDR3 region is CASRYRGGAGGEQFF. The DNA of the CDR3 is TGTGCCAGTAGGTATCGCGGGGGGGCCGGAGGTGAGCAGTTCTTC.